A single sample is the source of the 15 T cell receptor beta chains below, sequenced in a study of radiotherapy plus CTLA-4 blockade in lung cancer (dated by TCRdb to the late 2010s). The method behind the library was the immunoSEQ multiplex PCR assay. What TCRdb holds here is the immuneACCESS table cut down to in-frame rearrangements. Part of the clones is not present; checked against another copy, under half of the missing clones reflect an unresolved V gene, and the others are unexplained. The sample data list 100,000 to 150,000 clones, and roughly 80% of these were observed just once. Of the sample, 4% to 6% is held by the ten largest clones. Material: peripheral blood, obtained from a patient treated with radiotherapy plus ipilimumab. All receptors derive from a human donor with non-small cell lung cancer who had a partial response to radiotherapy plus ipilimumab.

The chain couples TRBV6-4 to TRBJ2-2, with 9 positions matching TRBD2. This CDR3 spans 15 amino acids. The trim removed 5 bases at V and 4 bases at J, leaving 5 bases unmatched. Germline CDR1 and CDR2: MRHNA and SNTAGT. CDR3 DNA: TGTGCCAGCAGTCCCCTAGCGGGGACCACCGGGGAGCTGTTTTTT. This codes for CASSPLAGTTGELFF.

This clone was seen just once. This chain connects TRBV25-1 to TRBJ1-1; no clear D gene. The CDR3 has 15 residues. The germline V gene encodes CDR1 MGHDK and CDR2 SYGVNS. V was trimmed by 3 bases and J by 1 base, leaving 12 bases between them. DNA for the CDR3: TGTGCCAGCAGTGACCTTTTGAGCGCGAACACTGAAGCTTTCTTT. Translation gives CASSDLLSANTEAFF.

V gene TRBV7-9 combines with J gene TRBJ1-1; tentatively, D is TRBD1 (6 bases). Germline values: CDR1 SEHNR, CDR2 FQNEAQ (reference sequence). V shed 5 bases and J shed 4 bases, with 11 bases lying between them. The CDR3 has 13 residues. The CDR3 nucleotides read TGTGCCAGCAGCATTAGGGGGTTCACTGAAGCTTTCTTT. This gives the protein CASSIRGFTEAFF.

The chain couples TRBV10-2 to TRBJ2-7; D perhaps matches TRBD1 (6 bases). CDR1 and CDR2 from the germline V gene are WSHSY and SAAADI. The CDR3 spans 13 residues. Trimming removed 10 bases at V and 3 bases at J, with 16 bases between. As DNA, the CDR3 is TGCGCCACAATAGAGGACAGTTTCTACGAGCAGTACGTC. Encoded protein: CATIEDSFYEQYV.

The gene calls are TRBV5-1 and TRBJ1-1; 9 bases line up with TRBD1. Germline V gives CDR1 SGHRS, CDR2 YFSETQ. This CDR3 is 15 amino acids long. The V gene end was trimmed by 5 bases and the J gene end by 4 bases; junction bases not matched to a gene: 9. CDR3 in DNA: TGCGCCAGCAGGGCCACAGGGGGCTTGGGCACTGAAGCTTTCTTT. Encoded protein: CASRATGGLGTEAFF.

The chain recombines TRBV19 with TRBJ1-5, with D tentatively TRBD1 (5 bases). Germline CDR1 is LNHDA and CDR2 is SQIVND (reference sequence). CDR3 length: 15 residues. V lost 1 base and J 6 bases, leaving 13 bases between the germline ends. The CDR3 sequence: CASSIGSGYGQPQHF. DNA of the CDR3: TGTGCCAGTAGTATAGGGTCAGGGTACGGTCAGCCCCAGCATTTT.

This clone was seen just once. V gene TRBV6-5 combines with J gene TRBJ2-3, with D perhaps TRBD2 (6 bases). The germline V and J ends were trimmed by 11 bases and 0 bases, with 12 bases remaining between them. CDR3 length equals 13 residues. Germline-derived CDR1 and CDR2 are MNHEY and SVGAGI. CDR3: CAARSGSTDTQYF. CDR3 bases: TGTGCCGCCCGGAGCGGGAGCACAGATACGCAGTATTTT.

J is TRBJ2-3 and V is TRBV7-6; TRBD1 agrees at 9 bases. CDR1 is SGHVS, CDR2 FNYEAQ, per germline. Unmatched junction bases numbered 17, after V lost 10 bases and J lost 6 bases. The CDR3 runs to 16 residues. Here the CDR3 DNA reads TGTGCCACCCGAGCTGGACAGGGGAGAAGTGGGGATACGCAGTATTTT. Translating it yields CATRAGQGRSGDTQYF.

There are a few counts of this clone. The chain employs TRBV7-9 and TRBJ2-5; D remains ambiguous. Germline V CDR1 and CDR2: SEHNR, FQNEAQ (reference sequence). V dropped 2 bases and J dropped 4 bases, with 11 bases sitting between them. The CDR3 consists of 14 residues. In nucleotides, the CDR3 is TGTGCCAGCAGCTTATCTCCCCCGGTAGAGACCCAGTACTTC. Encoded protein: CASSLSPPVETQYF. Together with reference TRBV7-9 and TRBJ2-5, the CDR3 gives the full variable domain: DTGVSQNPRHKITKRGQNVTFRCDPISEHNRLYWYRQTLGQGPEFLTYFQNEAQLEKSRLLSDRFSAERPKGSFSTLEIQRTEQGDSAMYLCASSLSPPVETQYFGPGTRLLVL.

This chain joins TRBV11-2 and TRBJ1-3; a weak D match, TRBD1 (5 bases). Trimming stripped 3 bases from V and 3 bases from J, with 18 bases between. Germline-derived CDR1 and CDR2 are SGHAT and FQNNGV. CDR3 length equals 17 residues. Written as DNA, the CDR3 is TGTGCCAGCAGCTTGCTCGTAGGGGTGATCGGTGGAAACACCATATATTTT. It encodes CASSLLVGVIGGNTIYF.

This chain links TRBV6-1 with TRBJ2-3; 10 bases align to TRBD1. The J segment lost 4 bases and the V segment lost 6 bases, leaving 4 bases of the junction unmatched. The length of the CDR3 is 14 residues. Germline CDR1 and CDR2: MNHNS and SASEGT. CDR3 in amino acids: CASRTGTGADTQYF. The DNA of the CDR3 is TGTGCCAGCAGAACCGGGACAGGGGCAGATACGCAGTATTTT.

Written as DNA, the CDR3 is TGTGCCAGCAGTTCCCCTCCACTAGCGACCGGGGAGCTGTTTTTT. Translation gives CASSSPPLATGELFF. V and J are TRBV28 and TRBJ2-2, with 7 bases matching TRBD2. J gave up 5 bases and V 4 bases, and 7 bases lay outside the gene matches. This CDR3 spans 15 amino acids. Germline CDR1 reads MDHEN; CDR2 reads SYDVKM.

This clone has only one observation. It is unclear where the CDR3 begins or ends on the DNA, so no DNA is shown, and the CDR3 is as TCRdb lists it. Distinct nucleotide sequences in the sample also encode this CDR3. This sequence joins TRBV5-1 and TRBJ1-2; the listed D gene, TRBD1, was not tested against the DNA. Both ends counted, the CDR3 spans 15 residues. The germline gives CDR1 SGHRS, CDR2 YFSETQ. The chain's CDR3 is CASSWGQGANYGYTF.

The rearrangement uses TRBV4-1 and TRBJ2-2; 10 bases map to TRBD2. CDR1 MGHRA and CDR2 YSYEKL come from the germline V gene. V was pared by 7 bases and J by 5 bases, with 4 bases of the junction left unmatched. The CDR3 loop spans 14 amino acids. The CDR3 loop is CASTRLAGTGELFF. The CDR3 DNA sequence: TGCGCCAGCACTCGACTAGCGGGTACCGGGGAGCTGTTTTTT.

This clone was seen a few times. The chain uses TRBV1 and TRBJ2-7; the table's D gene call, TRBD2, was not cross checked with the DNA. TRBV1 is flagged as a pseudogene. CDR3 length: 16 amino acids. This chain's CDR3 is CTSRSRREGKNYEQYV. The CDR3 nucleotides read TGCACCAGCAGATCAAGGCGGGAGGGAAAAAACTACGAGCAGTACGTC.